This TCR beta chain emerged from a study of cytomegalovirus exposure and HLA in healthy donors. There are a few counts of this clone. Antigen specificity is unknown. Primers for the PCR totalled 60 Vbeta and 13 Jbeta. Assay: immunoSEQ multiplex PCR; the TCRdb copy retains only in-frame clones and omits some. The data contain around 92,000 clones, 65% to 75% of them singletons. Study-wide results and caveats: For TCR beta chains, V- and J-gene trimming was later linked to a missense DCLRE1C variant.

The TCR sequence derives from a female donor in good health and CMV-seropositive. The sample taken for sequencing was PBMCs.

The CDR3 DNA is TGTGCCAGCAGTGAATACGGGATCTACGAGCAGTACTTC. Translated: CASSEYGIYEQYF. The rearrangement uses TRBV2 and TRBJ2-7; possibly TRBD2 for D (5 bases). The CDR3 sequence is 13 residues long. V shed 2 bases and J shed 3 bases, with 8 bases lying between them. Germline values: CDR1 SNHLY, CDR2 FYNNEI.